The text below deals with one T cell receptor beta chain. This clonotype was observed a handful of times. Its specific antigen is unknown. Base qualities were left out, and no much larger clone turns up one base away. PBMCs were isolated by Ficoll-Paque density gradient centrifugation. The sample is drawn from a study of T-cell memory formation after mild COVID-19 (TCRdb year 2021). Regarding the complete study: TCR sequence clusters from the two donors were largely donor specific. In a couple of donors, T-cell clones that expanded and contracted after mild COVID-19 were followed by sequencing TCRalpha and TCRbeta repertoires longitudinally. The cohort comprised two young, previously healthy adult volunteers, one female and one male.

The CDR3 sequence holds 14 residues, the cysteine and phenylalanine included. CDR3 DNA is the only sequence kept; it has 42 bases, read in frame from the first base. Relative to germline, V is missing 4 bases and J is missing 5 bases, with 4 bases of the junction outside any gene match. Sequences SGHRS (CDR1) and YFSETQ (CDR2) are obtained from the germline V gene. Overall results and qualifications from the work: Contracting CD4+ clones appeared mostly in the CM and EM memory subsets, whereas CD8+ clones were enriched in EMRA. The detection of some responding clones in pre-infection memory suggests that pre-existing cross-reactive memory T cells joined the SARS-CoV-2 response. Balanced CD4/CD8 phenotypes were observed for clones contracting from day 15 to 85, whereas a bias towards CD4+ was observed for a second wave of clones expanding from day 15 to 37. SARS-CoV-2 specificity was not confirmed for the second-wave clones peaking on day 37. Only two mild cases were covered by the study, and larger cohorts that include severe cases with pre-infection samples were considered necessary.

The instrument given in TCRdb is Illumina NovaSeq 6000. TCRalpha and TCRbeta cDNA libraries were built by 5'RACE with constant-segment primers, adding sample barcodes and unique molecular identifiers. Trizol reagent was used to extract RNA from every sample. Amplification of the libraries took two PCR steps, and the second step added a second sample barcode plus Illumina TruSeq adapters. Sequencing of the libraries was done on an Illumina NovaSeq, producing 2 x 150 bp paired-end reads. The authors processed their data as follows. Demultiplexing of reads and collapsing into UMI-guided consensus sequences were performed with migec v1.2.7. Using mixcr v2.1.11, UMI consensuses were aligned to TRA and TRB V and J templates and then assembled into clonotypes. A clonotype was counted as expanded or contracted only if both edgeR and NoisET called the change significant, with noise models trained on biological replicates. For edgeR calls, the thresholds were a false discovery rate-adjusted p below 0.01 and a log2 fold-change of 1. As an exploratory analysis of dynamics, max-normalized trajectories of the 1000 most abundant clonotypes were examined by PCA with hierarchical clustering. Separately sequenced CD4+ and CD8+ repertoires were used to assign a CD4 or CD8 phenotype to each responding clone. TCRdb redid the processing of the public reads, applying fastp at Q25 and MiXCR, and retained in-frame beta chains. Duplicate CDR3 protein sequences are folded into a single record with the most common DNA and genes. TCRdb's processing, not the authors', yielded these V and J calls. The sample contains roughly 140,000 distinct CDR3 sequences, around 15% of them found a single time. 28% of the sample rests with the top ten.

The chain is assembled from TRBV5-1 and TRBJ2-3, with 10 bases matching TRBD1. The clonotype comes from an adult woman who had mild COVID-19 (a few samples of this study predate the infection). The sample titles of this study are shuffled in the database, so cell type and time point are left out; the donor was told from shared clones. Source material: PBMCs or a T cell subset sorted from them (not recorded which). The DNA sequence is given as TGCGCCAGCAGCCCGACAGGGGGCATAGATACGCAGTATTTT. The encoded protein is CASSPTGGIDTQYF.